The present TCR beta chain was sequenced within a study of T-cell reconstitution after alpha-beta-depleted transplantation in children. Molecular barcoding with unique molecular identifiers was used for the TCRbeta library. TCRdb independently ran MiXCR on the PCR reads; one entry per CDR3 protein. This table has approximately 350,000 distinct CDR3 sequences, roughly 13% appearing once. After removal of 6 bases from V and 4 bases from J, the junction contained 8 bases not matched to a gene. The CDR3 loop spans 15 amino acids. The V gene's germline CDR1 is KGHSH and CDR2 LQKENI. The clonotype originates from a human donor who donated a stem cell graft to a child with Fanconi anemia. This sequence joins TRBV18 and TRBJ1-2, with 10 bases aligning to TRBD1. This specimen consisted of PBMCs, obtained from the stem cell graft. For the CDR3, the DNA is TGTGCCAGCTCCCCCGGGACAGGGGAAAGCTATGGCTACACCTTC. It is translated as CASSPGTGESYGYTF. Based on the CDR3 plus reference TRBV18 and TRBJ1-2, the full variable domain is NAGVMQNPRHLVRRRGQEARLRCSPMKGHSHVYWYRQLPEEGLKFMVYLQKENIIDESGMPKERFSAEFPKEGPSILRIQQVVRGDSAAYFCASSPGTGESYGYTFGSGTRLTVV.